Sequencing of this T cell receptor beta chain was carried out in a study of shared clonotypes between healthy human individuals (dated by TCRdb to 2020 to 2022). With regard to the full study: The cohort included a few men and a couple of women between 18 and 49 years of age. Per donor, three plates each were used for CD4 naive and CD4 memory, two for CD8 naive, and one for CD8 memory. Blood TCR repertoires of five healthy adults were deeply sequenced to estimate repertoire size and the extent of clonotype sharing between individuals. Different laboratories and diverse techniques were used to prepare libraries and sequence TCR repertoires, to increase sequencing depth and limit assay-specific biases. Each donor's leukapheresis produced roughly between roughly 0.85 and 9.5 billion PBMCs.

Healthy HIV-negative adults with no recently reported acute infections or vaccinations were included as donors. All donors were Caucasian adults living in Nashville, Tennessee, USA. CD4+ T cells were enriched by magnetic negative selection; naive cells were then positively selected on CD45RA, and the negative fraction formed the memory subset. Blood was obtained by leukapheresis, after which PBMCs were separated by Ficoll-Histopaque density gradient centrifugation and cryopreserved in liquid nitrogen vapor phase. Purity and quantity of every magnetically sorted T cell population were checked by analytical flow cytometry. Genomic DNA was isolated from each sorted fraction and quantified by UV absorbance on a Nanodrop 2000c. Overall results and qualifications from the work: Compared with non-shared clonotypes, clonotypes shared by all four sorted-subset donors had higher generation probabilities. The small number of donors limited the genetic and exposure-history diversity represented. Only blood was sampled, and tissue TCR repertoires likely differ from those in blood. Rarefaction of sorted-subset datasets indicated incomplete sequencing despite the large sequencing depth. Larger estimated clonotype richness was generally found for naive subsets than for memory subsets. About 5% of naive CD4, 3.5% of naive CD8, about 2.1% of memory CD4, and about 0.4% of memory CD8 clonotypes were shared across a few donors. Pairwise subsampling indicated that sequencing depth was expected to affect the degree of clonotype sharing among donors.

CDR1 DFQATT and CDR2 SNEGSKA are derived from the germline V gene (reference sequence). The CDR3 holds 8 amino acids from the cysteine to the phenylalanine. CDR3 DNA is the only sequence kept; it has 24 bases, read in frame from the first base. TCR CDR3 regions were amplified from genomic DNA by multiplex PCR using the deep immunoSEQ assay. Extracted genomic DNA from each cell subset was spread evenly across all wells of several immunoSEQ 96-well plates, with each plate serving as a replicate. Each replicate PCR for sorted subsets received approximately 200 ng genomic DNA, equal to around 32,000 T cell genomes. Purified libraries were quantified with a Qubit 3.0 fluorometer, sized on a Bioanalyzer 2100, and re-quantified with the KAPA Library Quantification kit. Every immunoSEQ 96-well plate was sequenced on a dedicated single-read 150-cycle Illumina NextSeq 550 flow cell. The authors processed their data as follows. Because the immunoSEQ output held only junctional sequences and lacked quality scores, the filtering could not match the filtering applied to full-length reads. To assign V/J genes and CDR3, sequences were annotated against IMGT germline references using PyIR, a Python wrapper for IgBLAST v1.9. Reads with weak V/J assignments (E-value above 1e-6), missing CDR3, stop codons, out-of-frame junctions, or ambiguous translated residues were removed. A V3J clonotype was defined by an identical inferred V gene, J gene, and CDR3 amino acid sequence. Percentage overlap between repertoires was computed as shared unique clonotypes divided by the size of the smaller repertoire. Repertoire richness was assessed with RTK rarefaction, the Chao1 estimator, and Recon v2.1 estimates of unobserved clonotypes. Generation probabilities were computed with OLGA for all TCRbeta clonotypes obtained by the gDNA method from a handful of donors. TCRdb re-hosts the immuneACCESS table, in-frame sequences only. Its copies lack some clones; in the studies checked, an unresolved V gene accounts for under half of them, and the cause for the rest is not known. The V and J calls and clone size were taken over from that table, and D and trimming were inferred from the DNA. For this sample the table gives about 1 million clones, of which approximately 68% were detected only once. The ten largest clones capture around 1.5% of the sample.

This clone was observed a handful of times. Its cognate antigen has yet to be identified. One end of the junction does not line up with germline, which may come from a read error. The chain is made from TRBV20-1 and TRBJ1-2; 7 middle bases align to TRBD1. This clonotype originated in a man aged 18 to 29 in good health. The sequencing sample was made of memory CD4+ T cells sorted from blood. The cell subset or site label for this specimen denotes: CD45RA-negative fraction. The CDR3 protein: CSALGQAF. The nucleotide sequence reads TGCAGTGCTCTCGGACAGGCCTTC.